One and the same sample provided the 16 T cell receptor beta chains below, sequenced in a study of Graves' ophthalmopathy and Graves' hyperthyroidism. RNA transcripts served as template for amplifying TCR beta CDR3 sequences. First-round RT-PCR employed HTBI primers, with a second-round multiplex PCR after it. TCRdb recomputed calls from the multiplex PCR reads with MiXCR, one row per CDR3 protein. The sample lists about 660,000 distinct CDR3 sequences; approximately 39% were seen once. The sequencing sample was made of peripheral blood. The receptors here all came from an adult man with Graves' ophthalmopathy.

As concerns this clonotype: A much larger clone differs from this one at a single base, so this may be a read error. The rearrangement uses TRBV7-2 and TRBJ2-7; 7 positions agree with TRBD1. V shed 5 bases and J 4 bases; nucleotides not matched to a gene: 11. The CDR3 extends over 15 amino acids. The germline V gene encodes CDR1 SGHTA and CDR2 FQGNSA. The CDR3 DNA reads as TGTGCCAGCAGCCCCGCAGCCCAGGGGGTGTACGAGCAGTACTTC. Translated, it gives CASSPAAQGVYEQYF. The full variable domain, completed using reference TRBV7-2 and TRBJ2-7, is GAGVSQSPSNKVTEKGKDVELRCDPISGHTALYWYRQSLGQGLEFLIYFQGNSAPDKSGLPSDRFSAERTGGSVSTLTIQRTQQEDSAVYLCASSPAAQGVYEQYFGPGTRLTVT.

The V and J genes are TRBV28 and TRBJ2-7, with D possibly TRBD1 on 5 matching bases. The CDR3 is 14 amino acids. The V gene's germline CDR1 is MDHEN and CDR2 SYDVKM. Between the trimmed V and J ends, which lost 8 bases and 0 bases, there was a span of 14 bases. CDR3 nucleotides: TGTGCCAGCGAGAACGGCCAGGGCTCCTACGAGCAGTACTTC. Translating gives CASENGQGSYEQYF. Filled out from reference TRBV28 and TRBJ2-7, the complete variable domain reads DVKVTQSSRYLVKRTGEKVFLECVQDMDHENMFWYRQDPGLGLRLIYFSYDVKMKEKGDIPEGYSVSREKKERFSLILESASTNQTSMYLCASENGQGSYEQYFGPGTRLTVT.

The V gene is TRBV10-3, the J gene TRBJ1-2; 8 positions match TRBD1. V shed 5 bases and J 4 bases; nucleotides not matched to a gene: 3. Germline V gene lookup returns CDR1 ENHRY and CDR2 SYGVKD. The CDR3 runs 13 residues. This chain's CDR3 is CAISMTGAYGYTF. CDR3 DNA sequence: TGTGCCATCAGTATGACAGGGGCCTATGGCTACACCTTC.

This clonotype was recorded many times. The J gene is TRBJ2-7, the V gene TRBV6-2 or TRBV6-3; D is possibly TRBD1 or TRBD2 (5 bases each). V was shortened by 4 bases and J by 9 bases, with 13 bases between the two germline ends. CDR1 and CDR2 from the germline V gene are MNHEY and SVGEGT. The CDR3 sequence is 12 residues long. CDR3 protein: CASSWSGTGQYF. The CDR3 DNA follows: TGTGCCAGCAGTTGGAGTGGGACCGGGCAGTACTTC.

This clonotype was observed a handful of times. V is TRBV4-2 and J is TRBJ2-5; D assignment may be TRBD1 or TRBD2 (5 bases each). V was shortened by 5 bases and J by 4 bases, with 29 bases between the two germline ends. The CDR3 is 19 residues long. The germline CDR1 and CDR2 sequences are LGHNA and YNFKEQ. The CDR3 here is CASSLSKPTRETGGETQYF. Here the CDR3 DNA reads TGTGCCAGCAGCTTGTCCAAACCGACTCGGGAAACAGGAGGAGAGACCCAGTACTTC.

This clonotype was observed many times. V is TRBV19 and J is TRBJ2-2; D remains unclear. Trimming removed 1 base at V and 0 bases at J, with 3 bases between. The CDR3 loop spans 14 amino acids. The V gene's germline CDR1 is LNHDA and CDR2 SQIVND (reference sequence). The DNA for the CDR3 is TGTGCCAGTAGTATAGGACCGAACACCGGGGAGCTGTTTTTT. As protein: CASSIGPNTGELFF.

This clonotype was recorded at least ten times. The chain combines TRBV7-8 with TRBJ2-6, with D possibly being TRBD2 (6 bases). V lost 5 bases and J 5 bases, leaving 13 bases between the germline ends. Looked up from germline, CDR1 is SGHVS and CDR2 is FQNEAQ. The CDR3 covers 15 residues. The CDR3: CASSPSEGRANVLTF. CDR3 bases: TGTGCCAGCAGCCCCTCGGAGGGACGGGCCAACGTCCTGACTTTC.

This clonotype was seen many times. This sequence joins TRBV19 and TRBJ2-7, with D possibly being TRBD2 (5 bases). Germline values: CDR1 LNHDA, CDR2 SQIVND (reference sequence). The CDR3 sequence is 13 residues long. V lost 3 bases to trimming and J lost 4 bases, with 10 bases between them. The CDR3 DNA reads as TGTGCCAGTAGTATCCGGGATCGGTACGAGCAGTACTTC. Amino acid sequence: CASSIRDRYEQYF.

This chain joins TRBV10-3 and TRBJ2-6; D uncertain. This CDR3 is 10 amino acids long. Germline CDR1 ENHRY, CDR2 SYGVKD. Between the trimmed V and J ends, which lost 7 bases and 9 bases, there was a span of 4 bases. The CDR3: CAIKGNVLTF. CDR3 DNA sequence: TGTGCCATCAAGGGCAACGTCCTGACTTTC.

The chain couples TRBV27 to TRBJ2-2, with 8 bases aligning to TRBD2. J was trimmed by 2 bases and V by 10 bases; bases with no gene match: 3. CDR1 is MNHEY and CDR2 is SMNVEV in the germline V gene (reference sequence). The CDR3 totals 13 residues. CDR3 in DNA: TGTGCCATAGCGGGGACTAACACCGGGGAGCTGTTTTTT. Protein: CAIAGTNTGELFF.

The chain joins TRBV29-1 to TRBJ2-3, with a tentative D call TRBD1 (6 bases). The V gene lost 7 bases and the J gene lost 2 bases, with 16 bases spanning the gap. CDR1 and CDR2 (germline): SQVTM, ANQGSEA. The CDR3 has 14 residues. CDR3 region: CSAGTPQITDTQYF. Written as DNA, the CDR3 is TGCAGCGCCGGGACACCCCAGATCACAGATACGCAGTATTTT.

This clonotype was seen ten or more times. V gene TRBV10-3 combines with J gene TRBJ2-5; D is unresolved. Trimming cost V 0 bases and J 5 bases, with 7 bases left between them. The CDR3 runs 13 residues. Per germline, CDR1 ENHRY and CDR2 SYGVKD. Here the CDR3 DNA reads TGTGCCATCAGTGAGTCCCGCTTCGAGACCCAGTACTTC. Translating it yields CAISESRFETQYF.

The V gene is TRBV25-1, the J gene TRBJ1-3; 8 bases are shared with TRBD1. Germline CDR1 is MGHDK and CDR2 is SYGVNS. With V trimmed by 9 bases and J by 2 bases, 6 bases remained unmatched. The CDR3 is 14 amino acids. The CDR3 is CARKTGDTGNTIYF. The CDR3, as DNA: TGTGCCAGAAAGACAGGGGACACTGGAAACACCATATATTTT.

The J gene is TRBJ1-2, the V gene TRBV6-6, with unresolved D. Trimming cost V 5 bases and J 12 bases, with 22 bases left between them. This CDR3 has 14 residues. Germline V gene data show CDR1 as MNHNY and CDR2 as SVGAGI (reference sequence). CDR3 in amino acids: CASSELGRNAGNTF. In DNA, the CDR3 is TGTGCCAGCAGTGAATTAGGGAGGAATGCTGGAAACACCTTC.

There are many counts of this clonotype. Here the CDR3 DNA reads TGTGCCAGCAGCTTAGTAGGTGCAGCGGGAAACGTGGAGACCCAGTACTTC. This codes for CASSLVGAAGNVETQYF. This chain uses TRBV7-8 with TRBJ2-5; TRBD2 matches at 7 bases. Trimming removed 1 base from V and 5 bases from J; junction bases left unmatched: 13. Per germline, CDR1 SGHVS and CDR2 FQNEAQ. The CDR3 is made up of 17 amino acids.

This rearrangement joins TRBV5-1 to TRBJ1-2, with 10 bases identical to TRBD1. The CDR3 extends over 15 amino acids. CDR1 SGHRS and CDR2 YFSETQ come from the germline V gene. V was pared by 4 bases and J by 5 bases, with 8 bases of the junction left unmatched. The CDR3 region is CASSTSGTGVYGYTF. The CDR3 region has the DNA TGCGCCAGCAGCACTTCCGGGACAGGGGTTTATGGCTACACCTTC.